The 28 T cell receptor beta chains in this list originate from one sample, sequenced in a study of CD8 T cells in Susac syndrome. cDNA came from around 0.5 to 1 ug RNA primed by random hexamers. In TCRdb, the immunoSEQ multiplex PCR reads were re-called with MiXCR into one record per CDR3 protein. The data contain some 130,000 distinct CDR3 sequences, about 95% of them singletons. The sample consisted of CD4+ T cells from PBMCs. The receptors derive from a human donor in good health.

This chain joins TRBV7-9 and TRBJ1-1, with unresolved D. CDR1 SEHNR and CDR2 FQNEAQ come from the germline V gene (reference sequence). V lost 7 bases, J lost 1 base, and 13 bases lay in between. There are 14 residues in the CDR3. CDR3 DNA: TGTGCCAGCACCCGGGGAGGCGAGAACACTGAAGCTTTCTTT. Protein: CASTRGGENTEAFF.

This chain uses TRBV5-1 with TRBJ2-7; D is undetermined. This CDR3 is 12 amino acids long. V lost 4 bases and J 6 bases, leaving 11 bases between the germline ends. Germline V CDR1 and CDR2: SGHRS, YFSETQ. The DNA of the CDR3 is TGCGCCAGCAGCCAAGAACGAACCGAGCAGTACTTC. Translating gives CASSQERTEQYF. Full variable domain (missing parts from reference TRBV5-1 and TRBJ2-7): KAGVTQTPRYLIKTRGQQVTLSCSPISGHRSVSWYQQTPGQGLQFLFEYFSETQRNKGNFPGRFSGRQFSNSRSEMNVSTLELGDSALYLCASSQERTEQYFGPGTRLTVT.

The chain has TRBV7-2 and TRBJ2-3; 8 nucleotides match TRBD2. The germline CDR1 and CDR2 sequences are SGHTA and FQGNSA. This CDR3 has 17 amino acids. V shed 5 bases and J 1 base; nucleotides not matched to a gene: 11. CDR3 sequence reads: CASSPRGTGGGTDTQYF. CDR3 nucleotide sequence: TGTGCCAGCAGCCCTAGGGGGACGGGAGGGGGCACAGATACGCAGTATTTT.

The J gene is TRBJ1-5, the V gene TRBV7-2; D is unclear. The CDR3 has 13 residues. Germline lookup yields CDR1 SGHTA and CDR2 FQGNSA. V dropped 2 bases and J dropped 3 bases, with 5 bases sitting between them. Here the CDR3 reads CASSLFPNQPQHF. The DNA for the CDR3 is TGTGCCAGCAGCTTATTCCCCAATCAGCCCCAGCATTTT.

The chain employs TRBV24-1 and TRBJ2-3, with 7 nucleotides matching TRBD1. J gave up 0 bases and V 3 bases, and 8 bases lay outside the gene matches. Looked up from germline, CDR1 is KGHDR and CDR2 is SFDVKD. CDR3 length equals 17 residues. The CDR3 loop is CATSDRQGLSSTDTQYF. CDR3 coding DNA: TGTGCCACCAGTGATCGACAGGGTCTATCTAGCACAGATACGCAGTATTTT.

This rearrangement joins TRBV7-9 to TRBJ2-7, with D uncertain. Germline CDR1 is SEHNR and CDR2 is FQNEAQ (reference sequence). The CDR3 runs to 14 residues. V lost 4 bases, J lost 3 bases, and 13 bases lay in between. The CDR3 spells CASSSNGPIYEQYF. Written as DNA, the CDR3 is TGTGCCAGCAGCTCGAACGGGCCCATCTACGAGCAGTACTTC.

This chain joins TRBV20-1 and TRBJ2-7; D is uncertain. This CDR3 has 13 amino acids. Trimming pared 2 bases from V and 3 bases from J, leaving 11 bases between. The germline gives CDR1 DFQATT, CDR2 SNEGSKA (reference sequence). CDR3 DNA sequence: TGCAGTGCTAGACCCGTCGGATTCTACGAGCAGTACTTC. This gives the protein CSARPVGFYEQYF.

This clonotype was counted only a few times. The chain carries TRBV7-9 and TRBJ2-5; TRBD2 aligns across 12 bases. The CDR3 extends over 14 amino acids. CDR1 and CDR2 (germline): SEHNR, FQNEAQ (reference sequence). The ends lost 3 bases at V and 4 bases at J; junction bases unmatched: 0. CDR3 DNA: TGTGCCAGCAGCTTGACTAGCGGGAGAGAGACCCAGTACTTC. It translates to CASSLTSGRETQYF.

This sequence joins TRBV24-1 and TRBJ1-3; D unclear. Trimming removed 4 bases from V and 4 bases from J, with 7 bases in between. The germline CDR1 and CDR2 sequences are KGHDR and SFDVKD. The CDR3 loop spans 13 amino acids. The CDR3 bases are TGTGCCACCAGTGACTACCTCGGAAACACCATATATTTT. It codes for CATSDYLGNTIYF.

In DNA, the CDR3 is TGTGCCAGCAGCTTGCAAGGTTGGGGGGGCGAGCAGTACTTC. Its translation: CASSLQGWGGEQYF. V usage is TRBV7-6 and J usage is TRBJ2-7, with TRBD2 matching 7 bases. The CDR3 is made up of 14 amino acids. CDR1 and CDR2 from the germline V gene are SGHVS and FNYEAQ. The V gene end was trimmed by 3 bases and the J gene end by 6 bases; junction bases not matched to a gene: 8.

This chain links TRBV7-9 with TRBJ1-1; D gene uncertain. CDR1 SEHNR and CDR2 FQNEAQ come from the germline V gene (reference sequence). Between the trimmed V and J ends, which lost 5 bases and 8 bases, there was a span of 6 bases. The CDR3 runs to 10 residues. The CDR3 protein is CASSPVEAFF. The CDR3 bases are TGTGCCAGCAGCCCTGTGGAAGCTTTCTTT.

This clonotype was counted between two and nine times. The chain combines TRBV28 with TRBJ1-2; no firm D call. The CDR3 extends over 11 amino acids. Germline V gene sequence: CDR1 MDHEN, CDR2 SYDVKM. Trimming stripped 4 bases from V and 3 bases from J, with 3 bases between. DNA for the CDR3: TGTGCCAGCAGTTCGGACTATGGCTACACCTTC. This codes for CASSSDYGYTF.

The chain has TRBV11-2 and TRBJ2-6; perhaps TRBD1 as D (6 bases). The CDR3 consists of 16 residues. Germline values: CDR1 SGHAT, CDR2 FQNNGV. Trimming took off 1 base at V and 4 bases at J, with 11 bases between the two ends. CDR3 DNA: TGTGCCAGCAGCTTAGCAGGGGTGAGCGGGGCCAACGTCCTGACTTTC. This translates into CASSLAGVSGANVLTF.

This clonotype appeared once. The CDR3: CASSFSGTSYEQYF. The DNA for the CDR3 is TGTGCCAGCAGCTTCAGCGGAACCTCCTACGAGCAGTACTTC. The J gene is TRBJ2-7, the V gene TRBV7-9; the D gene is possibly TRBD2 (5 bases). The CDR3 runs to 14 residues. With 3 bases removed from V and 0 bases from J, the gap between germline ends came to 9 bases. Germline CDR1 SEHNR, CDR2 FQNEAQ (reference sequence).

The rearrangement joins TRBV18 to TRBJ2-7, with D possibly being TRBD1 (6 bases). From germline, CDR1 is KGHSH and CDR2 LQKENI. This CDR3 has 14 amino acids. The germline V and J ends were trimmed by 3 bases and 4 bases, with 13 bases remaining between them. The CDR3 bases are TGTGCCAGCTCACCGGACCTAACAGGGTACGAGCAGTACTTC. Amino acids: CASSPDLTGYEQYF.

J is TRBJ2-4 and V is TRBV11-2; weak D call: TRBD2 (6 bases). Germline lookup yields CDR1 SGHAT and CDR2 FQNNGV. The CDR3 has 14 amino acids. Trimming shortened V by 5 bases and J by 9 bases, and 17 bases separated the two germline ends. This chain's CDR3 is CASSPDRAGTIQYF. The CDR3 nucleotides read TGTGCCAGCAGCCCAGATCGGGCGGGGACCATTCAGTACTTC.

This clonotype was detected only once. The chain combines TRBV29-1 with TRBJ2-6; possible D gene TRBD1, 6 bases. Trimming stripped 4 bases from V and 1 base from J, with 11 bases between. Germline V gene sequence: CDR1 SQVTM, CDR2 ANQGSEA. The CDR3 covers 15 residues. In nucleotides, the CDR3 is TGCAGCGTTGCCACACAGGGTTCTGGGGCCAACGTCCTGACTTTC. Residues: CSVATQGSGANVLTF.

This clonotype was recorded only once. CDR3 nucleotides: TGCAGCGTTGGAGGACAGGGCACCTACGAGCAGTACTTC. It codes for CSVGGQGTYEQYF. V usage is TRBV29-1 and J usage is TRBJ2-7; TRBD1 matches at 8 bases. The germline gives CDR1 SQVTM, CDR2 ANQGSEA. CDR3 length: 13 residues. The V segment lost 4 bases and the J segment 2 bases; nucleotides outside the gene matches: 4.

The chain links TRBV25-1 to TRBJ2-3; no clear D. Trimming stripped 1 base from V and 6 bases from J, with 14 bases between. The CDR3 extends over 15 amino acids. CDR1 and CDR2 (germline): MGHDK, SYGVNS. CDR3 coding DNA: TGTGCCAGCAGTGAATCGGTAATAGTGGGGGATACGCAGTATTTT. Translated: CASSESVIVGDTQYF.

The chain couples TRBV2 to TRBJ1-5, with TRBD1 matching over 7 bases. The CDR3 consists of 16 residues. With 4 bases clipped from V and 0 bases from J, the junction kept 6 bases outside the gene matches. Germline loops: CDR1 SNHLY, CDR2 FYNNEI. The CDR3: CASSGPTGYSNQPQHF. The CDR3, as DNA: TGTGCCAGCAGTGGACCGACAGGGTATAGCAATCAGCCCCAGCATTTT.

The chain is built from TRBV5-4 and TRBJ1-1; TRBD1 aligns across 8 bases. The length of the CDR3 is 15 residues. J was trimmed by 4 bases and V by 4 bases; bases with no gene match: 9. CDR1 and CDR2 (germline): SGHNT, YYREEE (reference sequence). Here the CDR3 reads CASSPDRGRGTEAFF. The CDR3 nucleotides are TGTGCCAGCAGCCCTGACAGGGGCAGGGGCACTGAAGCTTTCTTT.

CDR3 sequence: CASSQRRGSGNTIYF. The CDR3 DNA reads as TGTGCCAGCAGCCAACGGAGGGGATCTGGAAACACCATATATTTT. This sequence joins TRBV3-1 and TRBJ1-3; D is perhaps TRBD1 (5 bases). The germline CDR1 and CDR2 sequences are LGHDT and YNNKEL (reference sequence). The CDR3 is made up of 15 amino acids. Trimming cost V 2 bases and J 1 base, with 9 bases left between them.

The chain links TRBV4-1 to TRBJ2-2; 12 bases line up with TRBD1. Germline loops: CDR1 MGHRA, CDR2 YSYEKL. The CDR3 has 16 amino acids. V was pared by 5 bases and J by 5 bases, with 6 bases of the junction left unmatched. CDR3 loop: CASSAGTGGRTGELFF. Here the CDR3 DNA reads TGCGCCAGCAGCGCCGGGACAGGGGGCCGGACCGGGGAGCTGTTTTTT.

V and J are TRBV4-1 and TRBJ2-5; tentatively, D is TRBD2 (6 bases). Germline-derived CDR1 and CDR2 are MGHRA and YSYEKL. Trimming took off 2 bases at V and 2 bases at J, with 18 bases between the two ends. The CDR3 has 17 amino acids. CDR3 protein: CASSQKGLATFQETQYF. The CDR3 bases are TGCGCCAGCAGCCAAAAGGGGCTAGCGACTTTTCAAGAGACCCAGTACTTC.

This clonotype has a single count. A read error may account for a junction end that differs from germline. This CDR3 reads CASSPQLNEKLFF. In DNA form, the CDR3 reads TGTGCCAGCTCCCCACAGCTTAATGAAAAACTGTTTTTT. The V call is TRBV18, the J call TRBJ1-4; D gene unclear. Germline CDR1 is KGHSH and CDR2 is LQKENI. This CDR3 is built from 13 residues.

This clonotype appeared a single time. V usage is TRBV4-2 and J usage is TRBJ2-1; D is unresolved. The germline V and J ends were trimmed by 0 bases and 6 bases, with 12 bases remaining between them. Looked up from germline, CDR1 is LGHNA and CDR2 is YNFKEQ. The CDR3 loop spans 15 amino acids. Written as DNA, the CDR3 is TGTGCCAGCAGCCAAGAATACTCCCAAAGCAATGAGCAGTTCTTC. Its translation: CASSQEYSQSNEQFF.

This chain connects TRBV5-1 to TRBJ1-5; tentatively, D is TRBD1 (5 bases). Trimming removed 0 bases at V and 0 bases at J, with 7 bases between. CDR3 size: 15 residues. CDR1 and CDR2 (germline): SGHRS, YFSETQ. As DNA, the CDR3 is TGCGCCAGCAGCTTGGAGACAGTTAGCAATCAGCCCCAGCATTTT. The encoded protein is CASSLETVSNQPQHF. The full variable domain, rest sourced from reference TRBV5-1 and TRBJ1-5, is KAGVTQTPRYLIKTRGQQVTLSCSPISGHRSVSWYQQTPGQGLQFLFEYFSETQRNKGNFPGRFSGRQFSNSRSEMNVSTLELGDSALYLCASSLETVSNQPQHFGDGTRLSIL.

The CDR3 DNA follows: TGTGCCAGCAGTTTATTAGTGCAGGAGTACGAGCAGTACTTC. This gives the protein CASSLLVQEYEQYF. The chain combines TRBV28 with TRBJ2-7; D is unclear. The CDR3 sequence is 14 residues long. V dropped 1 base and J dropped 4 bases, with 11 bases sitting between them. CDR1 is MDHEN, CDR2 SYDVKM, per germline.